Reported below is one TCR beta chain. As yet, its antigen is unknown. The method was immunoSEQ multiplex PCR; TCRdb's version includes in-frame clones alone and lacks a portion of them. This sample has nearly 1 million clones; about 80% occur once, and the top ten carry approximately 1.5%. The sample belongs to a study of shared clonotypes between healthy human individuals. Points from the study as a whole: Non-shared clonotypes showed lower generation probabilities than clonotypes common to all four donors. Sampling included only blood; tissue repertoires likely differ.

Unmatched junction bases numbered 5, after V lost 0 bases and J lost 0 bases. Germline loops: CDR1 SGDLS, CDR2 YYNGEE. This CDR3 region has 17 residues. The chain uses TRBV9 and TRBJ2-1; 8 bases are a match to TRBD2. This clonotype was sampled from a man younger than 35 in good health. Sequences were obtained from memory CD4+ T cells sorted from blood. Subset noted: CD45RA-negative fraction. The CDR3, as DNA: TGTGCCAGCAGCGTAGGGTTAGCGGGACGCTCCTACAATGAGCAGTTCTTC. It yields the protein CASSVGLAGRSYNEQFF.